This TCR beta chain was recorded in a study of early T cells in non-severe SARS-CoV-2 infection. Unique molecular identifiers (one per individual cDNA molecule) were attached. TCRdb used MiXCR to reprocess the 5' RACE reads, holding one entry per CDR3 protein. The table includes some 120,000 distinct CDR3 sequences, about 15% detected once. General study results and limits: Anti-spike CD8 responses were favored by VDJdb matching, which missed private and CD4 specificities.

Germline trimming cut 1 base from V and 4 bases from J; bases unmatched to any gene: 5. The CDR3 contains 15 residues. Germline CDR1 is DFQATT and CDR2 is SNEGSKA (reference sequence). On this clonotype itself: Its target is not known.

The specimen was whole blood. The chain is built from TRBV20-1 and TRBJ2-1; 9 bases are a match to TRBD1. This TCR derives from an adult who was a healthcare worker with PCR-confirmed SARS-CoV-2 infection or an uninfected control (not recorded which). CDR3 amino acids: CSARAGTGIYNEQFF. CDR3 in DNA: TGCAGTGCTAGAGCCGGGACAGGGATTTACAATGAGCAGTTCTTC.